This T cell receptor beta chain was sequenced in a study of OX40 agonist ivuxolimab in advanced cancers. Overall study: In this cohort, patients received ivuxolimab, an agonistic anti-OX40 (CD134) antibody. Enrollees could have had prior anti-PD-1, anti-PD-L1 or anti-CTLA-4 therapy, which more than 30% had received.

General study results and limits: Expanded clones belonging to CD8+ T cells outnumbered, on average, those of CD4+.

Germline V gives CDR1 MDHEN, CDR2 SYDVKM. The CDR3 spans 13 residues. V was shortened by 5 bases and J by 1 base, with 7 bases between the two germline ends. With regard to this clone: Its target is unknown.

TCRdb keeps only in-frame clones here, not all; method: immunoSEQ multiplex PCR. The sample lists about 70,000 clones, 85% occurring once. This clonotype was sampled from an adult with an advanced solid tumor such as melanoma, head and neck, liver or kidney cancer. The chain links TRBV28 to TRBJ2-3; D is possibly TRBD1 (5 bases). Specimen: CD4+ or CD8+ T cells sorted from blood, collected in a trial of the OX40 agonist ivuxolimab. The chain's CDR3 is CASSLGGTDTQYF. DNA of the CDR3: TGTGCCAGCAGTCTAGGGGGCACAGATACGCAGTATTTT. The whole variable domain, filled in from reference TRBV28 and TRBJ2-3, reads DVKVTQSSRYLVKRTGEKVFLECVQDMDHENMFWYRQDPGLGLRLIYFSYDVKMKEKGDIPEGYSVSREKKERFSLILESASTNQTSMYLCASSLGGTDTQYFGPGTRLTVL.